Listed here are 11 T cell receptor beta chains from one sample, sequenced in a study of spatial heterogeneity in lung cancer. Time point reported: sample taken at primary tumor resection. Sequencing of whole RNA from tumor, nontumor lung or frozen PBMC involved no sorting. TCRdb analysed the 5' RACE reads with MiXCR anew, one entry per CDR3 protein. The table records 90,000 to 95,000 distinct CDR3 sequences, approximately 12% of them present only once. The starting material was PBMCs, obtained at surgery. The receptors originated from a male donor with early-stage non-small cell lung cancer.

This CDR3 reads CASSRSGVWASAGNTIYF. DNA of the CDR3: TGTGCCAGCAGCCGATCCGGGGTCTGGGCCTCGGCTGGAAACACCATATATTTT. This sequence joins TRBV7-9 and TRBJ1-3; D call uncertain. Trimming left V 5 bases short and J 2 bases short, with 22 bases between. This CDR3 is built from 18 residues. The germline V gene has CDR1 SEHNR and CDR2 FQNEAQ (reference sequence). Full variable domain (remainder filled in from reference TRBV7-9 and TRBJ1-3): DTGVSQNPRHKITKRGQNVTFRCDPISEHNRLYWYRQTLGQGPEFLTYFQNEAQLEKSRLLSDRFSAERPKGSFSTLEIQRTEQGDSAMYLCASSRSGVWASAGNTIYFGEGSWLTVV.

This rearrangement joins TRBV6-4 to TRBJ1-1, with 8 bases that match TRBD1. The junction had 4 bases not matched to a gene; V was cut back by 7 bases and J by 0 bases. Germline assignment: CDR1 MRHNA and CDR2 SNTAGT. The CDR3 spans 14 residues. CDR3 amino acids: CASKRTGMNTEAFF. The CDR3 DNA follows: TGTGCCAGCAAGAGGACAGGGATGAACACTGAAGCTTTCTTT.

The chain has TRBV3-1 and TRBJ2-3; 7 bases agree with TRBD2. The germline CDR1 and CDR2 sequences are LGHDT and YNNKEL (reference sequence). V lost 0 bases to trimming and J lost 0 bases; unmatched junction nucleotides: 0. The CDR3 has 15 residues. The CDR3 here is CASSQEGLSTDTQYF. DNA for the CDR3: TGTGCCAGCAGCCAAGAGGGACTAAGCACAGATACGCAGTATTTT.

V and J are TRBV7-9 and TRBJ2-3, with 7 bases fitting TRBD2. The CDR3 is made up of 16 amino acids. CDR1 is SEHNR, CDR2 FQNEAQ, per germline (reference sequence). After removal of 1 base from V and 4 bases from J, the junction contained 8 bases not matched to a gene. This CDR3 is CASSLGLAGAADTQYF. The DNA for the CDR3 is TGTGCCAGCAGCTTAGGCCTGGCGGGAGCCGCAGATACGCAGTATTTT.

This sequence joins TRBV10-3 and TRBJ2-7, with a tentative D call TRBD1 (6 bases). This CDR3 is built from 13 residues. The V end was cut by 6 bases, the J end by 5 bases, with 14 bases between. Germline assignment: CDR1 ENHRY and CDR2 SYGVKD. In DNA form, the CDR3 reads TGTGCCATCAGCTGGACAGCAGTCCACGAGCAGTACTTC. Protein sequence: CAISWTAVHEQYF.

V usage is TRBV7-2 and J usage is TRBJ2-3; D may be TRBD2 (5 bases). This CDR3 contains 14 residues. Trimming left V 5 bases short and J 6 bases short, with 15 bases between. Looked up from germline, CDR1 is SGHTA and CDR2 is FQGNSA. CDR3 nucleotide sequence: TGTGCCAGCAGCACTAGGGTTCTACTCGATACGCAGTATTTT. It codes for CASSTRVLLDTQYF.

This chain uses TRBV12-3 or TRBV12-4 with TRBJ1-3; no clear D gene. Trimming removed 3 bases from V and 4 bases from J, with 4 bases in between. CDR3 size: 12 residues. CDR3 sequence (DNA): TGTGCCAGCAGTTTTACCGGAAACACCATATATTTT. Its translation: CASSFTGNTIYF.

This clonotype appeared many times. The chain uses TRBV20-1 and TRBJ1-4; perhaps TRBD1 as D (5 bases). Germline V gene lookup returns CDR1 DFQATT and CDR2 SNEGSKA (reference sequence). The V end was cut by 0 bases, the J end by 4 bases, with 15 bases between. This CDR3 comprises 16 residues. The CDR3, as DNA: TGCAGTGCTAGAGAACTCCCGGGACGGAATAATGAAAAACTGTTTTTT. Its protein product is CSARELPGRNNEKLFF.

The J gene is TRBJ2-7, the V gene TRBV4-3, with D possibly TRBD1 on 6 matching bases. Germline CDR1 LGHNA, CDR2 YSLEER. This CDR3 is built from 15 residues. Trimming removed 0 bases at V and 7 bases at J, with 16 bases between. Here the CDR3 DNA reads TGCGCCAGCAGCCAAGAAAGGTGGGGGCTTGGGGAGCAGTACTTC. It translates to CASSQERWGLGEQYF.

This clonotype was seen many times. This rearrangement joins TRBV5-1 to TRBJ1-1; weak D call: TRBD1 (5 bases). The ends were cut back, 5 bases at V and 6 bases at J, with 14 bases in the middle. In germline, CDR1 is SGHRS, CDR2 YFSETQ. This CDR3 comprises 13 residues. CDR3 DNA sequence: TGCGCCAGCAGTTCAACCGGGGCCCCTGAAGCTTTCTTT. This sequence encodes CASSSTGAPEAFF. The full variable domain, in which reference TRBV5-1 and TRBJ1-1 provide the parts outside the CDR3, is KAGVTQTPRYLIKTRGQQVTLSCSPISGHRSVSWYQQTPGQGLQFLFEYFSETQRNKGNFPGRFSGRQFSNSRSEMNVSTLELGDSALYLCASSSTGAPEAFFGQGTRLTVV.

Regarding this clonotype: Being one base from a much bigger clone, this may be a read error. V usage is TRBV20-1 and J usage is TRBJ2-7, with 8 bases that match TRBD1. Germline lookup yields CDR1 DFQATT and CDR2 SNEGSKA (reference sequence). There are 12 residues in the CDR3. The CDR3 coding sequence is TGCAGTGCTAGCAGGGGGCAGGACGAGCAGCACTTC. Translation: CSASRGQDEQHF.